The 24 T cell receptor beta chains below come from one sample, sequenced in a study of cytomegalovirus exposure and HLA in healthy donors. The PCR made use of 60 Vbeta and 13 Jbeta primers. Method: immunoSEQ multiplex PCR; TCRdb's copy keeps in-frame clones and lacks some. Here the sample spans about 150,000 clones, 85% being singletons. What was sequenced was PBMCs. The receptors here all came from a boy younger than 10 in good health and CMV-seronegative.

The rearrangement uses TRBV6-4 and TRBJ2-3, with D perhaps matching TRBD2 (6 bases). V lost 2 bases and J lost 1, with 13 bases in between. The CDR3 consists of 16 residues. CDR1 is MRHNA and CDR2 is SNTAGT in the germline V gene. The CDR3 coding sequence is TGTGCCAGCAGTGACGGGGTCGGGGGTCGCACAGATACGCAGTATTTT. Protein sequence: CASSDGVGGRTDTQYF.

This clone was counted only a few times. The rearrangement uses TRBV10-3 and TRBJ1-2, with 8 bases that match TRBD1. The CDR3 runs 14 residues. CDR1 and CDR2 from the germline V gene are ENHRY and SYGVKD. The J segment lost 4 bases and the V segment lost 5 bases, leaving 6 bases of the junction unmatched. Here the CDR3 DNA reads TGTGCCATCAGTCTCACGACAGGGGTCTATGGCTACACCTTC. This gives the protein CAISLTTGVYGYTF.

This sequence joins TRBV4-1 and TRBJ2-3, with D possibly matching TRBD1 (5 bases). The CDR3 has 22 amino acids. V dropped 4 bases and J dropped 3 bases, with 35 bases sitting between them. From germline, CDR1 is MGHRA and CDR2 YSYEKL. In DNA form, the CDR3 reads TGCGCCAGCAGCCTGGACCCTCGACAGAGCGCTTCGATTATCGGACCGACAGATACGCAGTATTTT. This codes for CASSLDPRQSASIIGPTDTQYF.

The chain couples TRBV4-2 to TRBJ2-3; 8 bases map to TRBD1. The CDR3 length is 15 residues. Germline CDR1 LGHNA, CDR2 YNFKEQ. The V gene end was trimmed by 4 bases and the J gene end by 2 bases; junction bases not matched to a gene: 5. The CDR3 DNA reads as TGTGCCAGCAGCCCCACGGGACAGGACACAGATACGCAGTATTTT. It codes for CASSPTGQDTDTQYF.

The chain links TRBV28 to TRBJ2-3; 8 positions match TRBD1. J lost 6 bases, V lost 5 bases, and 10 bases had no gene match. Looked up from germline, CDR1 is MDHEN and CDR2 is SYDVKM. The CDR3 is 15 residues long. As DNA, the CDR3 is TGTGCCAGCAGTAATACGGCAGGGGGCTGGGATACGCAGTATTTT. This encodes CASSNTAGGWDTQYF.

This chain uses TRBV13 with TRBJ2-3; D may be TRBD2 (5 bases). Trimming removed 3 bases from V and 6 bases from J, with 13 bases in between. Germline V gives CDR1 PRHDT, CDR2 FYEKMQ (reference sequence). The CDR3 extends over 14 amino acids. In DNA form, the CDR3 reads TGTGCCAGCAGCTTCCTCGGACTGACGGATACGCAGTATTTT. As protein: CASSFLGLTDTQYF. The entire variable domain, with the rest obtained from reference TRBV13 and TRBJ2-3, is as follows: AAGVIQSPRHLIKEKRETATLKCYPIPRHDTVYWYQQGPGQDPQFLISFYEKMQSDKGSIPDRFSAQQFSDYHSELNMSSLELGDSALYFCASSFLGLTDTQYFGPGTRLTVL.

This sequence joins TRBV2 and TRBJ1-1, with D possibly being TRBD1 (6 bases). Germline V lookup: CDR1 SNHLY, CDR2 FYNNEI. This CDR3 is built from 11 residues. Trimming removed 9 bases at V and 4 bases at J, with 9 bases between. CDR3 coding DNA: TGTGCCAGTCAGGGGAGCACTGAAGCTTTCTTT. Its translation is CASQGSTEAFF.

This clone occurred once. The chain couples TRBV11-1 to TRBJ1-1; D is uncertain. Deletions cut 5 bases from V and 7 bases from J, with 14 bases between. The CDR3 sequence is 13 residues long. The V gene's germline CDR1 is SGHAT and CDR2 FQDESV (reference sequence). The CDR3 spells CASSANYDGEAFF. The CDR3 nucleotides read TGTGCCAGCAGCGCCAACTACGACGGTGAAGCTTTCTTT.

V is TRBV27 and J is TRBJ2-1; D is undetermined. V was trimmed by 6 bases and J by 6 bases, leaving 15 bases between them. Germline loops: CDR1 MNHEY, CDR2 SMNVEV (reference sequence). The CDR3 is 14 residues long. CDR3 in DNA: TGTGCCAGCAGCCCGAGCCCAAGCCCCAATGAGCAGTTCTTC. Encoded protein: CASSPSPSPNEQFF.

Written as DNA, the CDR3 is TGTGCCAGCAGTCCTCGACAGATCCCCCGCTATGGCTACACCTTC. Encoded protein: CASSPRQIPRYGYTF. V gene TRBV6-1 combines with J gene TRBJ1-2; D possibly corresponds to TRBD1 (5 bases). V lost 5 bases, J lost 4 bases, and 17 bases lay in between. The CDR3 is 15 amino acids. Per the germline V gene, CDR1 is MNHNS and CDR2 is SASEGT.

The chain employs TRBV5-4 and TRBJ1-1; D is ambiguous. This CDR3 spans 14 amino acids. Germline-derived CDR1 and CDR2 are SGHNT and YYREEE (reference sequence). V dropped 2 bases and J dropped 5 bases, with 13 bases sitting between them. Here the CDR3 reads CASSFGDSRTEAFF. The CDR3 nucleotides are TGTGCCAGCAGCTTCGGGGATAGCAGGACTGAAGCTTTCTTT.

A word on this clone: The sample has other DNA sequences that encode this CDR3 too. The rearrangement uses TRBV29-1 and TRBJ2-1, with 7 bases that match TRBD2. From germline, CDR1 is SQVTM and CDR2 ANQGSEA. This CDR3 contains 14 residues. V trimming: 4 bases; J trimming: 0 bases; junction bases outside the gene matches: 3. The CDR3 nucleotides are TGCAGCGTTGGTGCTAGCGGCTCCTACAATGAGCAGTTCTTC. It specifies CSVGASGSYNEQFF.

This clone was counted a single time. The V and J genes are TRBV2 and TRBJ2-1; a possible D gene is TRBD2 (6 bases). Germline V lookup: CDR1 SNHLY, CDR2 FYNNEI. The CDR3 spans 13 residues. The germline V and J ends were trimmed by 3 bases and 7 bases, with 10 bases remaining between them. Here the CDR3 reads CASSEAGSNEQFF. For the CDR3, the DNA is TGTGCCAGCAGTGAGGCGGGATCAAATGAGCAGTTCTTC.

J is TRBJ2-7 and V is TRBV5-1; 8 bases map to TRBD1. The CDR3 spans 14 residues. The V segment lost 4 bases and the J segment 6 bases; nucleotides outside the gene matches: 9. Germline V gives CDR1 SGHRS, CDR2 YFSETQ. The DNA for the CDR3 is TGCGCCAGCAGCCTGCGACAGGGGTTTTCCGAGCAGTACTTC. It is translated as CASSLRQGFSEQYF.

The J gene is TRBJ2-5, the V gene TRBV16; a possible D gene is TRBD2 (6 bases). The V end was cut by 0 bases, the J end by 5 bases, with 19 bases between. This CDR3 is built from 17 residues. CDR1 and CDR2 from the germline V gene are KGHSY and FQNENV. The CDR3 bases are TGTGCCAGCAGCCAATCGGTATTGGAACGGGGGACGGAGACCCAGTACTTC. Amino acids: CASSQSVLERGTETQYF. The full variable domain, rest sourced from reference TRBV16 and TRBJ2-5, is GEEVAQTPKHLVRGEGQKAKLYCAPIKGHSYVFWYQQVLKNEFKFLISFQNENVFDETGMPKERFSAKCLPNSPCSLEIQATKLEDSAVYFCASSQSVLERGTETQYFGPGTRLLVL.

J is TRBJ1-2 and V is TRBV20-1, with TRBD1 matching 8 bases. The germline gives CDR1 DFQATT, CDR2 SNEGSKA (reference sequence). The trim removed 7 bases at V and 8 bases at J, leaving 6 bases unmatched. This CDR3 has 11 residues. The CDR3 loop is CSVRTGSGYTF. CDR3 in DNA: TGCAGTGTTAGGACAGGGTCCGGCTACACCTTC.

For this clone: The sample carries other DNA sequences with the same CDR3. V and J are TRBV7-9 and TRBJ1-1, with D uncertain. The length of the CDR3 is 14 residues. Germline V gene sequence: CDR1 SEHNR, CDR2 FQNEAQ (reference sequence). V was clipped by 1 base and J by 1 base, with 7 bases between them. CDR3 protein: CASSLGQANTEAFF. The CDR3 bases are TGTGCCAGCAGCTTAGGGCAGGCGAACACTGAAGCTTTCTTT. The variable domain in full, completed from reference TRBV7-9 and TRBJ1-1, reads DTGVSQNPRHKITKRGQNVTFRCDPISEHNRLYWYRQTLGQGPEFLTYFQNEAQLEKSRLLSDRFSAERPKGSFSTLEIQRTEQGDSAMYLCASSLGQANTEAFFGQGTRLTVV.

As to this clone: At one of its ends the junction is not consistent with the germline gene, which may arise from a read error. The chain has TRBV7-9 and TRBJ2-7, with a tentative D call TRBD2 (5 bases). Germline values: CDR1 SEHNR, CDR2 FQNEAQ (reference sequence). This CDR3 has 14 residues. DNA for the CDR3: TGTTCCAGCAGCTTCGGTGTCCTGGAGGACGAGCAGTACTTC. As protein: CSSSFGVLEDEQYF.

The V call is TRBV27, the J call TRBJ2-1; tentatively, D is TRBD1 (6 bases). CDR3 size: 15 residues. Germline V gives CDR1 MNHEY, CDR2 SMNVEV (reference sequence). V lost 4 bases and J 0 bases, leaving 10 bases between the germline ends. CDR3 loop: CASSWPGVSYNEQFF. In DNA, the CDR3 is TGTGCCAGCAGTTGGCCAGGGGTCTCCTACAATGAGCAGTTCTTC.

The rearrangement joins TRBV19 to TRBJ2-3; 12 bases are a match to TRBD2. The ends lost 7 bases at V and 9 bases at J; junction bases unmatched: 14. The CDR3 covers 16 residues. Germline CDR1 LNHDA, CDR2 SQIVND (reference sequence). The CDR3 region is CASTPGLAGQRATQYF. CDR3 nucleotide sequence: TGTGCCAGTACTCCGGGACTAGCGGGCCAGCGAGCCACGCAGTATTTT.

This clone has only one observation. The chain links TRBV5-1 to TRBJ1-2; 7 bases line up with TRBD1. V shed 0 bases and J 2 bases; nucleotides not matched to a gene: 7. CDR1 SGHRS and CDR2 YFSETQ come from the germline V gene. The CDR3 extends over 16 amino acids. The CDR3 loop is CASSLGQGSGNYGYTF. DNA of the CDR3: TGCGCCAGCAGCTTGGGACAGGGTTCCGGGAACTATGGCTACACCTTC.

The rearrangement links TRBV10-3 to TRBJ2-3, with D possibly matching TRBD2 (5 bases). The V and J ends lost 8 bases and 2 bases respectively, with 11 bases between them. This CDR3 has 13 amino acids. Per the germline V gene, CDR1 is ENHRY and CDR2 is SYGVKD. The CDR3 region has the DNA TGTGCCATCCGGGGAGCAGACACAGATACGCAGTATTTT. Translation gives CAIRGADTDTQYF.

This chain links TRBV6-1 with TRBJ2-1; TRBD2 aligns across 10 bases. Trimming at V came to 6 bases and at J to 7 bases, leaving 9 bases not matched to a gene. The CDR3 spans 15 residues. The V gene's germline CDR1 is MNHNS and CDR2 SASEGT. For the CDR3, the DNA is TGTGCCAGCAGCCCCTCTGGACTAGCGGAGAATGAGCAGTTCTTC. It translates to CASSPSGLAENEQFF.

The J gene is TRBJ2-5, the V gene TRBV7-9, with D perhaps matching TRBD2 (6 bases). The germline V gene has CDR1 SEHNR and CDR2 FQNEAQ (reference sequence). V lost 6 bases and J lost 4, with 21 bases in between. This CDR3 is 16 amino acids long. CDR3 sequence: CASSPIGSRGGETQYF. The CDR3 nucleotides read TGTGCCAGCAGTCCTATTGGTAGTCGGGGAGGAGAGACCCAGTACTTC. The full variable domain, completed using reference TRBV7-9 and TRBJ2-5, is DTGVSQNPRHKITKRGQNVTFRCDPISEHNRLYWYRQTLGQGPEFLTYFQNEAQLEKSRLLSDRFSAERPKGSFSTLEIQRTEQGDSAMYLCASSPIGSRGGETQYFGPGTRLLVL.